The 6 T cell receptor beta chains reported below all come from one sample, sequenced in a study of cytomegalovirus exposure and HLA in healthy donors (dated by TCRdb to between 2016 and 2019). Library method: the immunoSEQ multiplex PCR assay. A mixture of 60 forward primers for TCR Vbeta segments and 13 reverse primers for TCR Jbeta segments was used in the multiplex PCR. In TCRdb, the immuneACCESS table is reduced to in-frame sequences with V and J assigned. These tables do not hold every clone; where another copy was compared, an unresolved V gene accounts for under half, and the others remain unexplained. In this sample the table shows some 90,000 clones, approximately 68% of which occur a single time. The ten largest clones represent 5.9% of the sample. The sequencing sample was made of PBMCs. These receptors all come from a boy younger than 18 in good health and CMV-seropositive.

This clone was recorded once. The chain has TRBV9 and TRBJ2-7; D unresolved. V dropped 2 bases and J dropped 2 bases, with 11 bases sitting between them. The CDR3 contains 14 residues. CDR1 is SGDLS, CDR2 YYNGEE, per germline. CDR3 bases: TGTGCCAGCAGCGTTGACTCCCTCACCTACGAGCAGTACTTC. Protein sequence: CASSVDSLTYEQYF.

The chain joins TRBV25-1 to TRBJ1-5; D perhaps matches TRBD1 (5 bases). The CDR3 is 16 amino acids. From germline, CDR1 is MGHDK and CDR2 SYGVNS. V lost 4 bases and J 3 bases, leaving 16 bases between the germline ends. This CDR3 reads CASSGPTSGVNQPQHF. In DNA, the CDR3 is TGTGCCAGCAGTGGTCCCACTTCGGGGGTCAATCAGCCCCAGCATTTT.

This clone turned up a few times. The chain couples TRBV25-1 to TRBJ2-3, with D unclear. The CDR3 is 15 amino acids. Germline V gene sequence: CDR1 MGHDK, CDR2 SYGVNS. Trimming shortened V by 10 bases and J by 1 base, and 18 bases separated the two germline ends. CDR3 in amino acids: CATSERWRGTDTQYF. The CDR3 DNA follows: TGTGCCACCTCGGAGAGGTGGCGAGGCACAGATACGCAGTATTTT.

The chain couples TRBV5-4 to TRBJ1-1; D may be TRBD1 (6 bases). The CDR3 length is 15 residues. Germline-derived CDR1 and CDR2 are SGHNT and YYREEE (reference sequence). Trimming removed 4 bases from V and 4 bases from J, with 17 bases in between. DNA of the CDR3: TGTGCCAGCAGCCCCGGGGGGGGGCGCGGCACTGAAGCTTTCTTT. This gives the protein CASSPGGGRGTEAFF.

The chain's CDR3 is CATSQGALGANVLTF. In DNA, the CDR3 is TGTGCCACCTCACAGGGGGCGCTTGGGGCCAACGTCCTGACTTTC. The chain employs TRBV27 and TRBJ2-6; TRBD1 agrees at 9 bases. The CDR3 contains 15 residues. V lost 10 bases, J lost 3 bases, and 7 bases stayed unmatched. The V gene's germline CDR1 is MNHEY and CDR2 SMNVEV (reference sequence).

This chain links TRBV15 with TRBJ1-4; D perhaps matches TRBD1 (6 bases). Germline loops: CDR1 LNHNV, CDR2 YYDKDF (reference sequence). CDR3 length: 14 amino acids. V lost 4 bases, J lost 7 bases, and 13 bases lay in between. The CDR3 reads CATSTGGSAEKLFF. For the CDR3, the DNA is TGTGCCACCAGCACGGGGGGCTCTGCTGAAAAACTGTTTTTT.